The T cell receptor beta chain described here comes from a study of breast tumors, draining lymph nodes, adjacent tissues. The lymph nodes were axillary draining lymph nodes from breast cancer patients. A single record per CDR3 protein comes from TCRdb applying MiXCR to the multiplex PCR reads. In the table there are 150,000 to 200,000 distinct CDR3 sequences, around a third of which are singletons. This CDR3 region has 15 residues. Trimming cost V 5 bases and J 0 bases, with 14 bases left between them. In germline, CDR1 is SGHTA, CDR2 FQGNSA. There are many counts of this clonotype. J is TRBJ2-7 and V is TRBV7-2, with a possible D match to TRBD2 (5 bases). The specimen sequenced was axillary lymph node tissue. The clonotype was recovered from a female donor with breast cancer. Some clones in this sample may be carry-over from other donors' samples. The DNA for the CDR3 is TGTGCCAGCAGCGGCCGAGGTGGAGGCTCCTACGAGCAGTACTTC. This codes for CASSGRGGGSYEQYF.